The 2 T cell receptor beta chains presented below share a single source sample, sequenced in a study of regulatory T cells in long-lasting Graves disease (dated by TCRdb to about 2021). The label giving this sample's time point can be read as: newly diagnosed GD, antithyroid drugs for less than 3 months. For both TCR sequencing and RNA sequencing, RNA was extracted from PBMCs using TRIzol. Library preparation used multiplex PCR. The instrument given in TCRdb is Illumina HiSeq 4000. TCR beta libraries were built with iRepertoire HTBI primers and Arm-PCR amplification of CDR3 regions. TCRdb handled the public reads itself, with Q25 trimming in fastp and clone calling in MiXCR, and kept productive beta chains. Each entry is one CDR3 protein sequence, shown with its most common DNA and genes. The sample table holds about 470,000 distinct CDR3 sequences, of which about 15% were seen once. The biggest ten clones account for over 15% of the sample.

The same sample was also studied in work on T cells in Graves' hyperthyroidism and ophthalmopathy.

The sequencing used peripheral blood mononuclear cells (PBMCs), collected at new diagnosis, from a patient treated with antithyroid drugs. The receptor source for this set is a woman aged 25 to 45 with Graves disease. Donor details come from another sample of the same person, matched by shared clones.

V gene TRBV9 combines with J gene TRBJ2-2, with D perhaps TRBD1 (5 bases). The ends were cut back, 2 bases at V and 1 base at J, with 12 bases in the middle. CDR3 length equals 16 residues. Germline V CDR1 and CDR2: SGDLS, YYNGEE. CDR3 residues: CASSVQGQLNTGELFF. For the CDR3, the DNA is TGTGCCAGCAGCGTTCAGGGCCAGCTGAACACCGGGGAGCTGTTTTTT.

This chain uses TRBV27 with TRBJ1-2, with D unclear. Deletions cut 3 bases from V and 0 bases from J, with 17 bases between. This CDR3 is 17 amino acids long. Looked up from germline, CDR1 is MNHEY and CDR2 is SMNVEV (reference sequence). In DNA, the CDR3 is TGTGCCAGCAGTTTGAATCCTAGGTTAGGGCCTAACTATGGCTACACCTTC. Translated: CASSLNPRLGPNYGYTF.